This T cell receptor beta chain was observed in a study of beta chain features in type 1 diabetes. About the research overall: The patients were much like the healthy donors in age, gender and cell yields. Study conclusions and caveats: For type 1 diabetes patients, VDJ junctions showed fewer insertions and more deletions.

Comments on this clone: Its specificity is not known.

Donors underwent one heparinised blood draw, 100 to 150 mL on average. Expressed TCRB transcripts were sequenced, since all the RNA that had been isolated was reverse transcribed. Sequencing was performed with immunoSEQ multiplex PCR; in TCRdb, only in-frame clones are kept and a portion is missing. Here the sample spans 250,000 to 350,000 clones, approximately 14% being singletons. Germline CDR1 is MNHEY and CDR2 is SVGAGI. The CDR3 spans 15 residues. The trim removed 3 bases at V and 4 bases at J, leaving 2 bases unmatched. The source of this sequence is a man younger than 40 in good health. This rearrangement joins TRBV6-5 to TRBJ2-1; 11 bases map to TRBD1. Material for sequencing was central memory CD4+ T cells from blood. This CDR3 reads CASSYGTGGYNEQFF. CDR3 nucleotides: TGTGCCAGCAGTTATGGGACAGGGGGTTACAATGAGCAGTTCTTC.